This entry describes one TCR beta chain. Its specificity is not known. Germline V lookup: CDR1 SGHKS, CDR2 YYEKEE (reference sequence). The CDR3 spans 15 residues. The V and J ends lost 0 bases and 2 bases, in that order; junction bases with no gene match: 2. Investigators sought sequencing depths of between 1 in 200,000 and 1 in 1 million T cells. The table came from immunoSEQ multiplex PCR; TCRdb's copy has only in-frame clones and leaves some out. Of approximately 47,000 clones in the sample, 50% to 65% are singletons; the top ten hold about 27%. This record belongs to a study of cytotoxic CD8 clonotypes in ibrutinib-treated CLL. Study-wide background: Across samples, productive templates numbered more than 200,000 and productive rearrangements reached 80,000 to 95,000 on average. Study-level points and caveats: Baseline levels were approached again at progression, after clonality had risen at ibrutinib response.

The TCR beta libraries used approximately 2 micrograms of genomic DNA that came from cryopreserved PBMCs. This receptor was taken from a human donor with chronic lymphocytic leukemia. The sequencing here drew on PBMCs, taken after 24 months of ibrutinib treatment. V is TRBV5-5 and J is TRBJ1-5; 7 nucleotides line up with TRBD1. In DNA form, the CDR3 reads TGTGCCAGCAGCTTGGGCGGACAGGGCAATCAGCCCCAGCATTTT. Encoded protein: CASSLGGQGNQPQHF.